These 30 T cell receptor beta chains were all obtained from the same sample, sequenced in a study of T cell responses to AZD1222 COVID-19 vaccine. The method was immunoSEQ multiplex PCR; TCRdb's version includes in-frame clones alone and lacks a portion of them. The sample contains about 83,000 clones, about 83% of which appear only once. The material was peripheral blood, obtained on day 0 of AZD1222 vaccination. The origin of the receptors is an adult in good health.

The V and J genes are TRBV19 and TRBJ1-2; maybe TRBD1 (5 bases). There are 15 residues in the CDR3. The germline CDR1 and CDR2 sequences are LNHDA and SQIVND (reference sequence). Trimming removed 2 bases at V and 0 bases at J, with 10 bases between. The CDR3 nucleotides read TGTGCCAGTAGTATAACAGGCCTCACTAACTATGGCTACACCTTC. It specifies CASSITGLTNYGYTF.

This clone was observed a single time. The V gene is TRBV5-1, the J gene TRBJ1-2; D is unclear. CDR3 length: 17 residues. Germline V CDR1 and CDR2: SGHRS, YFSETQ. V gave up 2 bases and J gave up 4 bases, with 21 bases separating them. DNA of the CDR3: TGCGCCAGCAGCTTTAACGGACTCGATATTGGATCCTATGGCTACACCTTC. Translated, it gives CASSFNGLDIGSYGYTF.

V usage is TRBV7-2 and J usage is TRBJ2-6; D not certain. CDR3 length equals 15 residues. Germline CDR1 and CDR2: SGHTA and FQGNSA. With 1 base removed from V and 1 base from J, the gap between germline ends came to 5 bases. The CDR3 DNA follows: TGTGCCAGCAGCTTAGACGGGTCTGGGGCCAACGTCCTGACTTTC. Translated: CASSLDGSGANVLTF.

This clone came up once. This chain links TRBV18 with TRBJ2-1; unclear D gene. Germline V gene sequence: CDR1 KGHSH, CDR2 LQKENI. V lost 2 bases to trimming and J lost 10 bases, with 18 bases between them. The CDR3 loop spans 15 amino acids. The CDR3 loop reads CASSPFQFGVGEQFF. CDR3 coding DNA: TGTGCCAGCTCACCATTCCAATTTGGGGTTGGGGAGCAGTTCTTC.

The V and J genes are TRBV5-4 and TRBJ1-1, with D uncertain. The V and J ends lost 4 bases and 2 bases respectively, with 15 bases between them. Germline CDR1 is SGHNT and CDR2 is YYREEE (reference sequence). The CDR3 sequence is 15 residues long. CDR3 coding DNA: TGTGCCAGCAGCGACCCCCAAGACGGAAACACTGAAGCTTTCTTT. Translation: CASSDPQDGNTEAFF.

The chain uses TRBV2 and TRBJ2-5; tentative D call: TRBD2 (5 bases). Trimming took 3 bases from V and 6 from J, leaving 8 bases between them. The CDR3 spans 12 residues. The germline gives CDR1 SNHLY, CDR2 FYNNEI. The CDR3 is CASSDPGKTQYF. Written as DNA, the CDR3 is TGTGCCAGCAGTGACCCGGGAAAGACCCAGTACTTC.

The rearrangement joins TRBV18 to TRBJ2-2; 8 nucleotides line up with TRBD1. Germline V gene data show CDR1 as KGHSH and CDR2 as LQKENI. The CDR3 runs to 15 residues. The trim removed 6 bases at V and 5 bases at J, leaving 8 bases unmatched. The CDR3 region has the DNA TGTGCCAGCTCTCCAAGGACAGGGAGGACCGGGGAGCTGTTTTTT. Encoded protein: CASSPRTGRTGELFF.

This chain joins TRBV6-6 and TRBJ2-5, with a tentative D call TRBD1 (5 bases). V shed 5 bases and J shed 4 bases, with 8 bases lying between them. Looked up from germline, CDR1 is MNHNY and CDR2 is SVGAGI (reference sequence). The CDR3 covers 12 residues. The CDR3 bases are TGTGCCAGCAGTCCAGGGCCAGAGACCCAGTACTTC. Translating gives CASSPGPETQYF.

This clone has only one observation. DNA for the CDR3: TGTGCCACCAGCAGGACAGGGGGCGATTCACCCCTCCACTTT. This translates into CATSRTGGDSPLHF. The chain carries TRBV15 and TRBJ1-6, with 10 bases lining up with TRBD1. CDR3 size: 14 residues. The V and J ends lost 3 bases and 8 bases, in that order; junction bases with no gene match: 1. The germline V gene has CDR1 LNHNV and CDR2 YYDKDF (reference sequence). Full variable domain (rest looked up from reference TRBV15 and TRBJ1-6): DAMVIQNPRYQVTQFGKPVTLSCSQTLNHNVMYWYQQKSSQAPKLLFHYYDKDFNNEADTPDNFQSRRPNTSFCFLDIRSPGLGDTAMYLCATSRTGGDSPLHFGNGTRLTVT.

This clone came up a few times. The chain uses TRBV6-6 and TRBJ2-1; D gene unclear. The CDR3 contains 15 residues. Germline loops: CDR1 MNHNY, CDR2 SVGAGI (reference sequence). V was cut by 3 bases and J by 6 bases, with 15 bases left in between. This chain's CDR3 is CASSYVRIPSNEQFF. The DNA of the CDR3 is TGTGCCAGCAGTTATGTCCGCATACCCAGCAATGAGCAGTTCTTC.

The gene calls are TRBV5-1 and TRBJ2-3; TRBD2 aligns across 7 bases. With 1 base clipped from V and 2 bases from J, the junction kept 4 bases outside the gene matches. This CDR3 region has 15 residues. Germline V lookup: CDR1 SGHRS, CDR2 YFSETQ. CDR3 sequence: CASSLQAGVTDTQYF. The CDR3, as DNA: TGCGCCAGCAGCTTGCAGGCGGGGGTCACAGATACGCAGTATTTT. The full variable domain, with the rest looked up from reference TRBV5-1 and TRBJ2-3, is KAGVTQTPRYLIKTRGQQVTLSCSPISGHRSVSWYQQTPGQGLQFLFEYFSETQRNKGNFPGRFSGRQFSNSRSEMNVSTLELGDSALYLCASSLQAGVTDTQYFGPGTRLTVL.

This clone was seen only a few times. Relative to the germline gene, one junction end is altered; a read error may explain this. This chain joins TRBV3-1 (or the pseudogene TRBV3-2) and TRBJ1-2; 8 nucleotides align to TRBD1. The length of the CDR3 is 11 residues. The germline gives CDR1 LGHDT, CDR2 YNNKEL (reference sequence). The CDR3 sequence is CASRRDRFTSF. CDR3 sequence (DNA): TGTGCCAGCAGGAGGGACAGGTTTACTTCCTTC.

The chain has TRBV6-5 and TRBJ2-7, with 8 bases lining up with TRBD1. CDR1 is MNHEY, CDR2 SVGAGI, per germline. V trimming: 6 bases; J trimming: 2 bases; junction bases outside the gene matches: 3. The CDR3 sequence is 13 residues long. The CDR3 reads CASRPRGPYEQYF. The CDR3, as DNA: TGTGCCAGCAGACCCAGGGGGCCCTACGAGCAGTACTTC.

The chain is built from TRBV6-2 or TRBV6-3 and TRBJ2-3, with 7 bases fitting TRBD1. The CDR3 extends over 18 amino acids. V lost 0 bases and J lost 2; bases outside the gene matches: 11. CDR1 and CDR2 (germline): MNHEY, SVGEGT. In nucleotides, the CDR3 is TGTGCCAGCAGTTACTCGTGGGTGGACAGGCCCTACACAGATACGCAGTATTTT. Amino acids: CASSYSWVDRPYTDTQYF.

The rearrangement joins TRBV7-2 to TRBJ2-7; TRBD1 might be the D (6 bases). Trimming pared 5 bases from V and 2 bases from J, leaving 10 bases between. Germline CDR1 and CDR2: SGHTA and FQGNSA. This CDR3 spans 13 amino acids. DNA for the CDR3: TGTGCCAGCAGCCCCACAGGGCCCTACGAGCAGTACTTC. Protein sequence: CASSPTGPYEQYF.

V usage is TRBV2 and J usage is TRBJ2-7; D is unclear. From germline, CDR1 is SNHLY and CDR2 FYNNEI. Trimming stripped 4 bases from V and 4 bases from J, with 8 bases between. The CDR3 totals 12 residues. CDR3 bases: TGTGCCAGCAGTGTAGTCGAATACGAGCAGTACTTC. It encodes CASSVVEYEQYF.

The J gene is TRBJ2-5, the V gene TRBV5-1; 9 nucleotides agree with TRBD1. Germline trimming cut 3 bases from V and 1 base from J; bases unmatched to any gene: 10. In germline, CDR1 is SGHRS, CDR2 YFSETQ. This CDR3 contains 17 residues. CDR3: CASSYGTGRGSQETQYF. In nucleotides, the CDR3 is TGCGCCAGCAGCTACGGGACAGGGAGAGGGAGCCAAGAGACCCAGTACTTC.

This rearrangement joins TRBV2 to TRBJ2-4; no clear D. Trimming cost V 9 bases and J 0 bases, with 30 bases left between them. The germline V gene has CDR1 SNHLY and CDR2 FYNNEI. The CDR3 contains 20 residues. The CDR3 protein is CASKRLSSPSLILAKNIQYF. The CDR3 DNA sequence: TGTGCCAGTAAGAGGCTCAGCTCTCCCAGCTTAATTCTAGCCAAAAACATTCAGTACTTC.

The chain carries TRBV19 and TRBJ2-2; 7 nucleotides align to TRBD1. V lost 7 bases to trimming and J lost 3 bases; unmatched junction nucleotides: 8. The V gene's germline CDR1 is LNHDA and CDR2 SQIVND (reference sequence). The CDR3 is made up of 15 amino acids. CDR3 sequence: CASIMTGTDTGELFF. The CDR3 DNA follows: TGTGCCAGTATCATGACAGGGACGGACACCGGGGAGCTGTTTTTT.

The chain carries TRBV7-2 and TRBJ2-7; 7 nucleotides agree with TRBD1. With 2 bases clipped from V and 6 bases from J, the junction kept 13 bases outside the gene matches. This CDR3 has 16 amino acids. The germline V gene has CDR1 SGHTA and CDR2 FQGNSA. The CDR3 reads CASSLPRDSGYLEQYF. CDR3 bases: TGTGCCAGCAGCTTACCCCGGGACAGTGGGTATCTCGAGCAGTACTTC.

The rearrangement uses TRBV9 and TRBJ2-2, with 8 positions matching TRBD1. The CDR3 consists of 15 residues. CDR1 is SGDLS and CDR2 is YYNGEE in the germline V gene. V was clipped by 0 bases and J by 7 bases; unmatched bases: 5. The CDR3 DNA reads TGTGCCAGCAGCGTAGAAGGACAGGGTCTCGGGGAGCTGTTTTTT. Translating gives CASSVEGQGLGELFF.

The J gene is TRBJ2-1, the V gene TRBV18; D is possibly TRBD1 or TRBD2 (6 bases each). In germline, CDR1 is KGHSH, CDR2 LQKENI. The CDR3 covers 14 residues. V was shortened by 8 bases and J by 7 bases, with 18 bases between the two germline ends. The CDR3 bases are TGTGCCAGCACAAAGACGGAAGGGGGGAATGAGCAGTTCTTC. It is translated as CASTKTEGGNEQFF.

V usage is TRBV2 and J usage is TRBJ2-1, with D possibly matching TRBD2 (6 bases). The germline gives CDR1 SNHLY, CDR2 FYNNEI. Trimming left V 1 base short and J 12 bases short, with 31 bases between. The CDR3 extends over 19 amino acids. CDR3 residues: CASSEVTLGGRHSKMGQFF. The CDR3 region has the DNA TGTGCCAGCAGTGAAGTTACATTGGGAGGTCGACATTCGAAGATGGGGCAGTTCTTC.

This chain links TRBV2 with TRBJ2-1; 13 bases line up with TRBD2. The CDR3 has 14 amino acids. The germline V gene encodes CDR1 SNHLY and CDR2 FYNNEI. The trim removed 7 bases at V and 5 bases at J, leaving 2 bases unmatched. The DNA of the CDR3 is TGTGCCAGCAACGGACTAGCGGGGGACAATGAGCAGTTCTTC. Its protein product is CASNGLAGDNEQFF.

This clone has only one observation. The chain carries TRBV2 and TRBJ1-2; D not resolved. The CDR3 spans 12 residues. The germline V gene has CDR1 SNHLY and CDR2 FYNNEI. Trimming removed 3 bases from V and 8 bases from J, with 10 bases in between. CDR3 in DNA: TGTGCCAGCAGTGATTTACGGAGGGGCTACACCTTC. The encoded protein is CASSDLRRGYTF.

The V gene is TRBV15, the J gene TRBJ2-7; D is unclear. The CDR3 extends over 13 amino acids. Per the germline V gene, CDR1 is LNHNV and CDR2 is YYDKDF (reference sequence). Trimming removed 1 base at V and 3 bases at J, with 7 bases between. The DNA of the CDR3 is TGTGCCACCAGCAGAGCGTCCGACTACGAGCAGTACTTC. Translation: CATSRASDYEQYF.

In DNA form, the CDR3 reads TGTGCCAGCAGCCCCACAGGGGGCGCATACATTCAGTACTTC. Protein product: CASSPTGGAYIQYF. The chain couples TRBV3-1 (or the pseudogene TRBV3-2) to TRBJ2-4, with 9 bases lining up with TRBD1. V was pared by 4 bases and J by 8 bases, with 6 bases of the junction left unmatched. Looked up from germline, CDR1 is LGHDT and CDR2 is YNNKEL (reference sequence). This CDR3 is 14 amino acids long.

This clone was seen just once. The J gene is TRBJ2-3, the V gene TRBV4-3, with D tentatively TRBD2 (7 bases). CDR1 and CDR2 from the germline V gene are LGHNA and YSLEER. The CDR3 is 15 amino acids. V lost 0 bases, J lost 6 bases, and 13 bases lay in between. The CDR3 nucleotides read TGCGCCAGCAGCCAAGATCGGACTAGGGGGGATACGCAGTATTTT. Translated, it gives CASSQDRTRGDTQYF.

The rearrangement links TRBV28 to TRBJ1-5; possible D gene TRBD1, 5 bases. This CDR3 contains 16 residues. V was pared by 2 bases and J by 1 base, with 12 bases between. CDR1 is MDHEN and CDR2 is SYDVKM in the germline V gene. This CDR3 is CASSLGSGSSNQPQHF. Here the CDR3 DNA reads TGTGCCAGCAGTTTAGGGTCAGGGTCGAGCAATCAGCCCCAGCATTTT. The full variable domain, its missing parts supplied by reference TRBV28 and TRBJ1-5, is DVKVTQSSRYLVKRTGEKVFLECVQDMDHENMFWYRQDPGLGLRLIYFSYDVKMKEKGDIPEGYSVSREKKERFSLILESASTNQTSMYLCASSLGSGSSNQPQHFGDGTRLSIL.

This clone was found once. The rearrangement links TRBV20-1 to TRBJ1-1; D unclear. Germline V CDR1 and CDR2: DFQATT, SNEGSKA (reference sequence). The CDR3 covers 11 residues. V was trimmed by 6 bases and J by 8 bases, leaving 13 bases between them. In DNA, the CDR3 is TGCAGTGCCCAGGACCCGACGGAAGCTTTCTTT. Encoded protein: CSAQDPTEAFF.